One sample yielded the 32 T cell receptor beta chains listed below, sequenced in a study of blood T cell repertoires in COVID-19. The assay was immunoSEQ multiplex PCR, and TCRdb's table has in-frame clones only and misses some. The sample includes 180,000 or so clones, about 86% of them seen just once. The sample comprised peripheral blood. The receptors come from a man aged 18 to 30 with acute or convalescent COVID-19.

The V and J genes are TRBV4-2 and TRBJ1-2; TRBD1 might be the D (6 bases). Trimming took off 0 bases at V and 7 bases at J, with 9 bases between the two ends. Germline V gives CDR1 LGHNA, CDR2 YNFKEQ. The CDR3 covers 13 residues. CDR3 loop: CASSQEGGSGYTF. The DNA of the CDR3 is TGTGCCAGCAGCCAAGAAGGGGGTAGTGGCTACACCTTC.

This clone showed up just once. The rearrangement joins TRBV28 to TRBJ2-3; TRBD1 matches at 10 bases. The CDR3 is 14 amino acids. CDR1 and CDR2 from the germline V gene are MDHEN and SYDVKM. The ends lost 7 bases at V and 5 bases at J; junction bases unmatched: 6. The chain's CDR3 is CASTDRGVEDTQYF. CDR3 bases: TGTGCCAGCACGGACAGGGGGGTGGAAGATACGCAGTATTTT.

J is TRBJ2-2 and V is TRBV5-5; D unclear. The length of the CDR3 is 14 residues. V lost 0 bases and J 5 bases, leaving 8 bases between the germline ends. Germline CDR1 and CDR2: SGHKS and YYEKEE (reference sequence). The CDR3 sequence is CASSLAQVTGELFF. The CDR3 DNA is TGTGCCAGCAGCTTGGCCCAGGTTACCGGGGAGCTGTTTTTT.

This clone has only a few counts. The V gene is TRBV6-4, the J gene TRBJ2-3, with 11 bases fitting TRBD2. There are 16 residues in the CDR3. The V gene's germline CDR1 is MRHNA and CDR2 SNTAGT. V was clipped by 0 bases and J by 5 bases; unmatched bases: 4. CDR3 region: CASSDSTSGAVDTQYF. The CDR3 DNA reads as TGTGCCAGCAGTGACTCGACTAGCGGGGCTGTAGATACGCAGTATTTT.

The chain uses TRBV9 and TRBJ2-3, with unresolved D. Trimming left V 3 bases short and J 6 bases short, with 8 bases between. Germline lookup yields CDR1 SGDLS and CDR2 YYNGEE. This CDR3 has 12 residues. The DNA for the CDR3 is TGTGCCAGCAGCGAACTTGGTGATACGCAGTATTTT. Translated, it gives CASSELGDTQYF.

The chain uses TRBV12-3 or TRBV12-4 and TRBJ2-1; D unclear. V was trimmed by 6 bases and J by 10 bases, leaving 10 bases between them. The CDR3 sequence is 11 residues long. CDR3 nucleotides: TGTGCCAGCAGCTATATCACGGAGCAGTTCTTC. Its protein product is CASSYITEQFF.

This clone was seen only a few times. J is TRBJ1-1 and V is TRBV10-3, with a possible D match to TRBD1 (6 bases). The CDR3 spans 14 residues. Trimming stripped 5 bases from V and 0 bases from J, with 10 bases between. CDR1 and CDR2 (germline): ENHRY, SYGVKD. Here the CDR3 DNA reads TGTGCCATCAGTTCGGGACACTTGAACACTGAAGCTTTCTTT. This codes for CAISSGHLNTEAFF.

V usage is TRBV6-5 and J usage is TRBJ1-2; D is possibly TRBD1 (5 bases). This CDR3 comprises 14 residues. The germline CDR1 and CDR2 sequences are MNHEY and SVGAGI. V shed 3 bases and J shed 8 bases, with 16 bases lying between them. In DNA form, the CDR3 reads TGTGCCAGCAGTTATGGCAGGGCCGGTAGCGGCTACACCTTC. Residues: CASSYGRAGSGYTF.

V gene TRBV9 combines with J gene TRBJ2-3; the match to TRBD2 covers 9 bases. Germline CDR1 SGDLS, CDR2 YYNGEE. The CDR3 covers 18 residues. V was clipped by 4 bases and J by 2 bases; unmatched bases: 14. The CDR3 reads CASSPRAGGDRPTDTQYF. CDR3 nucleotides: TGTGCCAGCAGCCCGCGCGCGGGGGGGGACAGACCCACAGATACGCAGTATTTT.

The chain has TRBV5-4 and TRBJ2-5, with D uncertain. The V gene lost 3 bases and the J gene lost 4 bases, with 13 bases spanning the gap. Germline values: CDR1 SGHNT, CDR2 YYREEE (reference sequence). The CDR3 is made up of 14 amino acids. CDR3 residues: CASSSDPGGETQYF. DNA for the CDR3: TGTGCCAGCAGCTCCGACCCAGGTGGAGAGACCCAGTACTTC.

The chain combines TRBV6-4 with TRBJ1-2; D is unresolved. This CDR3 is built from 13 residues. With 0 bases removed from V and 4 bases from J, the gap between germline ends came to 6 bases. In germline, CDR1 is MRHNA, CDR2 SNTAGT. The CDR3 region has the DNA TGTGCCAGCAGTGACTCGAACGGCTATGGCTACACCTTC. Amino acids: CASSDSNGYGYTF.

The chain has TRBV29-1 and TRBJ2-7, with TRBD1 matching over 9 bases. The CDR3 has 12 residues. Germline V gene sequence: CDR1 SQVTM, CDR2 ANQGSEA. V lost 7 bases to trimming and J lost 4 bases; unmatched junction nucleotides: 5. CDR3 coding DNA: TGCAGCGGGGGACAGGGTCAATACGAGCAGTACTTC. It translates to CSGGQGQYEQYF.

The chain employs TRBV29-1 and TRBJ2-2, with 12 nucleotides matching TRBD1. Germline CDR1 and CDR2: SQVTM and ANQGSEA. The CDR3 spans 14 residues. V gave up 6 bases and J gave up 5 bases; unmatched junction bases: 4. For the CDR3, the DNA is TGCAGCGTACTGGGACAGGGGGCGACCGGGGAGCTGTTTTTT. The encoded protein is CSVLGQGATGELFF.

The chain joins TRBV18 to TRBJ2-2; 9 bases align to TRBD2. CDR1 is KGHSH and CDR2 is LQKENI in the germline V gene. The CDR3 totals 17 residues. Trimming took 4 bases from V and 2 from J; bases not matched to a gene: 8. Here the CDR3 DNA reads TGTGCCAGCTCACTATCCTTAGCGGGGGCCAACACCGGGGAGCTGTTTTTT. Translation gives CASSLSLAGANTGELFF. The entire variable domain, with the rest obtained from reference TRBV18 and TRBJ2-2, is as follows: NAGVMQNPRHLVRRRGQEARLRCSPMKGHSHVYWYRQLPEEGLKFMVYLQKENIIDESGMPKERFSAEFPKEGPSILRIQQVVRGDSAAYFCASSLSLAGANTGELFFGEGSRLTVL.

This clone was picked up a small number of times. The V gene is TRBV6-1, the J gene TRBJ1-1; 8 bases are shared with TRBD1. The junction had 0 bases not matched to a gene; V was cut back by 3 bases and J by 0 bases. CDR1 and CDR2 (germline): MNHNS, SASEGT. The CDR3 has 14 amino acids. CDR3 amino acids: CASSEDRVNTEAFF. As DNA, the CDR3 is TGTGCCAGCAGTGAGGACAGGGTGAACACTGAAGCTTTCTTT.

The chain couples TRBV6-1 to TRBJ2-3; the match to TRBD1 covers 8 bases. V trimming: 1 base; J trimming: 5 bases; junction bases outside the gene matches: 11. The CDR3 runs 17 residues. CDR1 MNHNS and CDR2 SASEGT come from the germline V gene. CDR3 loop: CASSEGGRGLVEDTQYF. CDR3 in DNA: TGTGCCAGCAGTGAAGGGGGCAGGGGGCTTGTGGAAGATACGCAGTATTTT.

The rearrangement links TRBV20-1 to TRBJ1-2, with D maybe TRBD1 (6 bases). The CDR3 contains 11 residues. Germline V CDR1 and CDR2: DFQATT, SNEGSKA (reference sequence). The V end lost 7 bases, the J end lost 5 bases, and 11 bases lay between the germline ends. The chain's CDR3 is CSVPQGYGYTF. The CDR3 DNA follows: TGCAGTGTTCCACAGGGATATGGCTACACCTTC.

The chain employs TRBV3-1 (or the pseudogene TRBV3-2) and TRBJ2-1, with 7 bases identical to TRBD2. V trimming: 4 bases; J trimming: 12 bases; junction bases outside the gene matches: 6. This CDR3 region has 12 residues. Germline-derived CDR1 and CDR2 are LGHDT and YNNKEL (reference sequence). CDR3 amino acids: CASSRGGSVQFF. In DNA form, the CDR3 reads TGTGCCAGCAGCCGCGGGGGTTCAGTGCAGTTCTTC.

The chain links TRBV4-2 to TRBJ2-5; 7 bases match TRBD2. Germline CDR1 LGHNA, CDR2 YNFKEQ. V was clipped by 4 bases and J by 2 bases; unmatched bases: 4. The CDR3 covers 14 residues. The CDR3, as DNA: TGTGCCAGCAGCCGGACTAGGTGGCAAGAGACCCAGTACTTC. Protein: CASSRTRWQETQYF.

This clone has a single count. CDR3 coding DNA: TGTGCCAGCTCACCAGACACCACATCCTACAATGAGCAGTTCTTC. Residues: CASSPDTTSYNEQFF. The rearrangement links TRBV18 to TRBJ2-1; D gene ambiguous. Per the germline V gene, CDR1 is KGHSH and CDR2 is LQKENI. The CDR3 is 15 amino acids. V lost 2 bases to trimming and J lost 1 base, with 9 bases between them.

The rearrangement joins TRBV27 to TRBJ2-5; TRBD1 aligns across 9 bases. J was trimmed by 4 bases and V by 6 bases; bases with no gene match: 6. CDR3 length: 14 residues. Looked up from germline, CDR1 is MNHEY and CDR2 is SMNVEV (reference sequence). CDR3 protein: CASSTPGQGETQYF. DNA of the CDR3: TGTGCCAGCAGCACCCCGGGACAGGGAGAGACCCAGTACTTC.

This clone was seen only a few times. The chain carries TRBV19 and TRBJ1-1, with 8 bases that match TRBD1. V trimming: 6 bases; J trimming: 3 bases; junction bases outside the gene matches: 3. This CDR3 has 13 amino acids. Germline CDR1 LNHDA, CDR2 SQIVND (reference sequence). The CDR3 coding sequence is TGTGCCAGTAGGGGACAGGCGTACACTGAAGCTTTCTTT. Its translation: CASRGQAYTEAFF.

The chain employs TRBV18 and TRBJ2-1, with 9 bases aligning to TRBD1. Germline V CDR1 and CDR2: KGHSH, LQKENI. The CDR3 runs 18 residues. With V trimmed by 1 base and J by 5 bases, 12 bases remained unmatched. The CDR3 DNA reads as TGTGCCAGCTCACCACAACAACCGGGACAGGGCAAGGACAATGAGCAGTTCTTC. It is translated as CASSPQQPGQGKDNEQFF. Looking up the rest from reference TRBV18 and TRBJ2-1 gives the full variable domain: NAGVMQNPRHLVRRRGQEARLRCSPMKGHSHVYWYRQLPEEGLKFMVYLQKENIIDESGMPKERFSAEFPKEGPSILRIQQVVRGDSAAYFCASSPQQPGQGKDNEQFFGPGTRLTVL.

The DNA for the CDR3 is TGTGCCAGCAGGAGAACCTCCTACAATGAGCAGTTCTTC. Translating gives CASRRTSYNEQFF. This chain links TRBV6-5 with TRBJ2-1; no definite D call. Trimming stripped 6 bases from V and 0 bases from J, with 6 bases between. The germline gives CDR1 MNHEY, CDR2 SVGAGI. This CDR3 comprises 13 residues.

V and J are TRBV5-1 and TRBJ1-5, with D possibly TRBD1 on 5 matching bases. The CDR3 sequence is 15 residues long. Trimming pared 2 bases from V and 4 bases from J, leaving 13 bases between. Germline lookup yields CDR1 SGHRS and CDR2 YFSETQ. In nucleotides, the CDR3 is TGCGCCAGCAGCTTCTCCGACAGCATTAATCAGCCCCAGCATTTT. Translated: CASSFSDSINQPQHF.

This chain joins TRBV3-1 (or the pseudogene TRBV3-2) and TRBJ2-1, with a tentative D call TRBD1 (5 bases). With 4 bases removed from V and 7 bases from J, the gap between germline ends came to 17 bases. Per the germline V gene, CDR1 is LGHDT and CDR2 is YNNKEL (reference sequence). The CDR3 runs to 15 residues. In DNA form, the CDR3 reads TGTGCCAGCAGCCCAAAGCCTCATCAGGGAAATGAGCAGTTCTTC. This encodes CASSPKPHQGNEQFF.

This clone was recorded once. The chain joins TRBV9 to TRBJ2-6; tentatively, D is TRBD2 (6 bases). V was trimmed by 4 bases and J by 2 bases, leaving 10 bases between them. The germline V gene encodes CDR1 SGDLS and CDR2 YYNGEE. This CDR3 spans 15 amino acids. The CDR3 spells CASSLRLAGANVLTF. In nucleotides, the CDR3 is TGTGCCAGCAGCTTACGACTAGCTGGGGCCAACGTCCTGACTTTC.

The gene calls are TRBV6-1 and TRBJ1-1; D possibly corresponds to TRBD1 (6 bases). The CDR3 is 16 residues long. Between the trimmed V and J ends, which lost 2 bases and 4 bases, there was a span of 17 bases. Per germline, CDR1 MNHNS and CDR2 SASEGT. This CDR3 reads CASSEFSGGGSTEAFF. Written as DNA, the CDR3 is TGTGCCAGCAGTGAATTTTCCGGGGGCGGGAGCACTGAAGCTTTCTTT.

The chain uses TRBV19 and TRBJ1-1, with 10 nucleotides matching TRBD1. Trimming took 5 bases from V and 5 from J; bases not matched to a gene: 5. Germline V gene data show CDR1 as LNHDA and CDR2 as SQIVND (reference sequence). The CDR3 loop spans 14 amino acids. Here the CDR3 DNA reads TGTGCCAGTAGTTCGACAGGGGGCTGGACTGAAGCTTTCTTT. As protein: CASSSTGGWTEAFF.

The chain is built from TRBV12-3 or TRBV12-4 and TRBJ2-1; D gene unclear. The CDR3 runs 13 residues. Trimming shortened V by 3 bases and J by 5 bases, and 8 bases separated the two germline ends. DNA of the CDR3: TGTGCCAGCAGTTTCGGCGGTAACAATGAGCAGTTCTTC. Its protein is CASSFGGNNEQFF.

This sequence joins TRBV7-8 and TRBJ1-6, with no clear D. V dropped 1 base and J dropped 7 bases, with 14 bases sitting between them. Germline V CDR1 and CDR2: SGHVS, FQNEAQ. This CDR3 has 16 residues. Written as DNA, the CDR3 is TGTGCCAGCAGCTTAGGGTCGGCCGCGGCGAATTCACCCCTCCACTTT. Protein: CASSLGSAAANSPLHF.

This chain joins TRBV24-1 and TRBJ2-1; 15 nucleotides align to TRBD2. Germline CDR1 KGHDR, CDR2 SFDVKD. This CDR3 is 16 amino acids long. Trimming took 4 bases from V and 7 from J; bases not matched to a gene: 4. CDR3 sequence (DNA): TGTGCCACCAGTGACCCAGGACTAGCGGGGGGGAATGAGCAGTTCTTC. Translating gives CATSDPGLAGGNEQFF.